The 2 T cell receptor beta chains below were found in one sample sequenced in a study of molecular identifiers for immune sequencing clone quantification (dated by TCRdb to the late 2010s). Receptor libraries were prepared by PCR. For sequencing, an Illumina HiSeq 4000 was employed. The raw public reads went through TCRdb reprocessing: fastp at Q25, MiXCR clone calling, in-frame beta chains kept. Identical CDR3 protein sequences are pooled into one entry, listed with their most common genes and DNA. The sample table contains around 470,000 distinct CDR3 sequences; only one count was recorded for over 20% of them. The ten biggest clones cover 0.7% to 1% of the sample. The sequencing sample was made of naive CD8+ T cells from blood, with Jurkat cell RNA spiked in. Reading the label with the study, this specimen's cell subset or site is: FACS-sorted CD8+CD4-CCR7+CD45RA+ naive T cells. Every receptor here comes from a human donor in good health. Some libraries in this study had Jurkat cell RNA spiked in.

This clonotype came up many times. The chain employs TRBV5-1 and TRBJ2-3; 13 positions agree with TRBD2. The ends lost 3 bases at V and 2 bases at J; junction bases unmatched: 9. Germline-derived CDR1 and CDR2 are SGHRS and YFSETQ. The CDR3 length is 18 residues. For the CDR3, the DNA is TGCGCCAGCAGCTGGGAACCGGGACTAGCGGGAATCACAGATACGCAGTATTTT. Protein sequence: CASSWEPGLAGITDTQYF.

Details on this clonotype: A much larger clone differs by one base, so this may be a read error. The chain employs TRBV12-3 or TRBV12-4 and TRBJ1-5, with 8 bases that match TRBD1. The length of the CDR3 is 14 residues. V gave up 4 bases and J gave up 6 bases; unmatched junction bases: 5. This CDR3 reads CASSWTGISQPQHF. The DNA of the CDR3 is TGTGCCAGCAGTTGGACAGGGATTAGTCAGCCCCAGCATTTT.